Listed below are T cell receptor beta chains from one sample, sequenced in a study of Tregs in tolerant kidney transplant recipients. Assay used: immunoSEQ multiplex PCR; TCRdb lists only in-frame clones, some missing. The repertoire has tens of thousands of clones, around 87% of them found once; the top ten carry under 4.5%. The material sequenced was CD4+ T cells from blood (PBMCs), taken 6 months after the transplant. Receptors originate from a human patient who received a combined kidney and bone marrow transplant. The T cells may come from the graft donor. Each CDR3 is given with its conserved first and last residue. A D gene is named only where the DNA matches it firmly. Rows may omit the clone size; those that give it use once, few, many or a size class.

>TRBV4-1|TRBJ1-1|NA|NA|15
CASSPPVEVNTEAFF
TGCGCCAGCAGCCCCCCTGTAGAGGTGAACACTGAAGCTTTCTTT
>TRBV18|TRBJ1-1|NA|TRBD1|13
CATDRVRGSEAFF
TGTGCCACCGACAGGGTCAGAGGATCTGAAGCTTTCTTT
>TRBV27|TRBJ1-5|NA|TRBD1|19
CASSSRVFGTGKGDQPQHF
TGTGCCAGCAGTTCTCGTGTCTTTGGGACAGGAAAAGGGGATCAGCCCCAGCATTTT
>TRBV11-3|TRBJ2-1|NA|TRBD2|18
CASSLGAGRTSSYNEQFF
TGTGCCAGCAGCTTAGGAGCGGGGCGGACCAGCTCCTACAATGAGCAGTTCTTC
>TRBV5-4|TRBJ2-1|NA|TRBD2|16
CASSWAATSGYNEQFF
TGTGCCAGCAGCTGGGCGGCGACTAGCGGGTACAATGAGCAGTTCTTC
>TRBV6-4|TRBJ1-2|NA|TRBD1|16
CASSDRSPGQGSGYTF
TGTGCCAGCAGTGACAGATCGCCGGGACAGGGGAGTGGCTACACCTTC
>TRBV6-1|TRBJ2-1|few|TRBD2|13
CASLGLAGNEQFF
TGTGCCAGCCTTGGACTAGCGGGAAATGAGCAGTTCTTC
>TRBV25-1|TRBJ2-7|NA|NA|14
CASSEPGTSYEQYF
TGTGCCAGCAGTGAACCCGGGACATCCTACGAGCAGTACTTC
>TRBV6-5|TRBJ1-1|NA|NA|15
CASSYSGGRSTEAFF
TGTGCCAGCAGTTACTCCGGGGGGAGGAGCACTGAAGCTTTCTTT
>TRBV5-1|TRBJ1-1|once|TRBD1|15
CASSQVGQGATEAFF
TGCGCCAGCAGCCAGGTAGGACAGGGGGCCACTGAAGCTTTCTTT
>TRBV4-1|TRBJ2-3|NA|NA|16
CASSQVKQGYADTQYF
TGCGCCAGCAGCCAAGTAAAGCAGGGATACGCAGATACGCAGTATTTT
>TRBV7-3|TRBJ2-3|NA|TRBD2|17
CASSLVGGRGRTDTQYF
TGTGCCAGCAGCCTCGTCGGAGGGCGGGGGAGAACAGATACGCAGTATTTT
>TRBV7-2|TRBJ2-1|NA|NA|16
CASSSITGFIYNEQFF
TGTGCCAGCAGCTCAATAACAGGATTCATCTACAATGAGCAGTTCTTC
>TRBV29-1|TRBJ1-2|NA|TRBD1|14
CSVGTTGFENGYTF
TGCAGCGTTGGGACGACAGGGTTCGAAAATGGCTACACCTTC
>TRBV4-1|TRBJ2-7|NA|NA|16
CASSPTSLSNPREQYF
TGCGCCAGCAGCCCAACGAGTCTTAGCAACCCTCGGGAGCAGTACTTC
>TRBV7-8|TRBJ1-4|NA|NA|15
CASSLVRRNNEKLFF
TGTGCCAGCAGCTTAGTCCGCAGAAATAATGAAAAACTGTTTTTT
>TRBV11-3|TRBJ2-3|NA|TRBD1|14
CASRLQGAMDTQYF
TGTGCCAGCAGACTCCAGGGGGCGATGGATACGCAGTATTTT
>TRBV7-3|TRBJ2-7|NA|NA|17
CASSLIFPQGRTYEQYF
TGTGCCAGCAGCTTAATTTTTCCTCAGGGGCGAACCTACGAGCAGTACTTC
>TRBV11-1|TRBJ2-7|once|TRBD2|15
CASSPERGSSYEQYF
TGTGCCAGCAGCCCCGAGCGGGGCTCCTCCTACGAGCAGTACTTC
>TRBV5-1|TRBJ1-4|NA|NA|14
CASSLSGPNEKLFF
TGCGCCAGCAGCTTGTCAGGGCCAAATGAAAAACTGTTTTTT
>TRBV6-5|TRBJ1-6|NA|NA|15
CASSSRSDSNSPLHF
TGTGCCAGCAGTTCCCGGTCGGACAGCAATTCACCCCTCCACTTT
>TRBV12-1|TRBJ2-7|NA|NA|16
CASSTRDPKLLYEQYF
TGTGCCAGCAGCACCCGGGATCCTAAACTACTTTACGAGCAGTACTTC
>TRBV2|TRBJ2-7|NA|TRBD2|15
CASSARLAGRNEQYF
TGTGCCAGCAGTGCCAGACTAGCGGGGAGGAACGAGCAGTACTTC
>TRBV2|TRBJ1-5|NA|NA|14
CASSDKTENQPQHF
TGTGCCAGCAGTGATAAGACAGAAAATCAGCCCCAGCATTTT
>TRBV9|TRBJ1-2|NA|TRBD1|15
CASSPTGQGSDGYTF
TGTGCCAGCAGCCCCACGGGACAGGGATCTGATGGCTACACCTTC
>TRBV5-1|TRBJ2-6|NA|NA|17
CASSLGGTDSGANVLTF
TGCGCCAGCAGCTTGGGTGGAACAGACTCTGGGGCCAACGTCCTGACTTTC
>TRBV7-2|TRBJ2-7|NA|NA|14
CASSYYDGSYEQYF
TGTGCCAGCAGCTACTACGACGGGTCCTACGAGCAGTACTTC
>TRBV6-5|TRBJ2-5|NA|NA|12
CASGFRAGTQYF
TGTGCCAGCGGATTCAGGGCAGGGACCCAGTACTTC
>TRBV10-3|TRBJ2-5|NA|NA|14
CAISESLGEETQYF
TGTGCCATCAGTGAGTCTTTAGGGGAAGAGACCCAGTACTTC
>TRBV6-4|TRBJ2-1|once|TRBD1|14
CASSGQGAYNEQFF
TGTGCCAGCAGTGGGCAGGGGGCCTACAATGAGCAGTTCTTC
>TRBV30|TRBJ2-1|NA|NA|13
CACTGTPPGEQFF
TGTGCCTGTACCGGGACTCCCCCCGGGGAGCAGTTCTTC
>TRBV28|TRBJ2-1|once|TRBD2|17
CASRSQFGGNDYNEQFF
TGTGCCAGCAGGTCTCAATTCGGGGGGAACGACTACAATGAGCAGTTCTTC
>TRBV6-1|TRBJ1-1|few|NA|16
CASSDRPGRVETEAFF
TGTGCCAGCAGTGACCGCCCAGGCAGGGTGGAAACTGAAGCTTTCTTT
>TRBV7-6|TRBJ2-2|NA|NA|12
CASSLSSRELFF
TGTGCCAGCAGCTTATCTAGTAGGGAGCTGTTTTTT
>TRBV19|TRBJ2-2|NA|NA|15
CASSITTRYTGELFF
TGTGCCAGTAGTATAACCACTAGATACACCGGGGAGCTGTTTTTT
>TRBV5-5|TRBJ2-3|NA|NA|13
CASLLGGTDTQYF
TGTGCCAGCCTCCTCGGAGGTACAGATACGCAGTATTTT
>TRBV11-2|TRBJ2-3|few|NA|15
CASSTRGGGTDTQYF
TGTGCCAGCAGCACGAGGGGGGGTGGCACAGATACGCAGTATTTT
>TRBV19|TRBJ1-2|once|TRBD1|16
CASRWGQGNINYGYTF
TGTGCCAGTAGATGGGGACAGGGCAACATTAACTATGGCTACACCTTC
>TRBV30|TRBJ2-5|NA|NA|11
CAWSSGETQYF
TGTGCCTGGAGTTCGGGGGAGACCCAGTACTTC
>TRBV21-1|TRBJ2-5|NA|NA|14
CASSTQREGSPQYF
TGTGCCAGCAGCACCCAGCGGGAGGGGTCACCCCAGTACTTC